This TCR beta chain appears in the sequencing data of a study of OX40 agonist ivuxolimab in advanced cancers. Germline CDR1 reads SGHTA; CDR2 reads FQGNSA. The V end lost 5 bases, the J end lost 3 bases, and 18 bases lay between the germline ends. CDR3 size: 16 residues. The method was immunoSEQ multiplex PCR; TCRdb's version includes in-frame clones alone and lacks a portion of them. The data hold roughly 80,000 clones, with approximately 86% observed a single time. This chain uses TRBV7-2 with TRBJ2-3, with TRBD1 as a possible D gene (6 bases). This sequence was found in an adult with an advanced solid tumor such as melanoma, head and neck, liver or kidney cancer. The starting material was CD4+ or CD8+ T cells sorted from blood, obtained in a trial of the OX40 agonist ivuxolimab. The CDR3 sequence: CASSHRRQVATDTQYF. DNA of the CDR3: TGTGCCAGCAGCCATCGACGACAGGTTGCAACAGATACGCAGTATTTT.